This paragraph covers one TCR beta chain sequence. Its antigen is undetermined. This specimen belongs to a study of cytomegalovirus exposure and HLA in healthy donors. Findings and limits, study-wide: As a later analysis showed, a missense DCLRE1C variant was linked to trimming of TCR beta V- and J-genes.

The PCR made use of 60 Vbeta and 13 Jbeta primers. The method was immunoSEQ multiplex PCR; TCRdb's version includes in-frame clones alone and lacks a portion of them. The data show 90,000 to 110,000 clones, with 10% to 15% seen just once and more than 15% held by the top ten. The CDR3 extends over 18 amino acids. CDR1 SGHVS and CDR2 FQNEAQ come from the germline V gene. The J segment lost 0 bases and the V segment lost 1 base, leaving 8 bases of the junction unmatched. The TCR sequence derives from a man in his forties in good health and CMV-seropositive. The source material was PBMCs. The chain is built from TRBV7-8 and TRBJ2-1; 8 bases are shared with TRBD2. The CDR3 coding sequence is TGTGCCAGCAGCTTAGTCGCACTAGCGGTTAGCTCCTACAATGAGCAGTTCTTC. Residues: CASSLVALAVSSYNEQFF.